This T cell receptor (beta chain) is drawn from a study of T cells in Graves' hyperthyroidism and ophthalmopathy. For the study at large: Sampling of peripheral blood happened at initial diagnosis, prior to any treatment. Points from the study as a whole: A model built on 13 V-J features separated ophthalmopathy from stable hyperthyroidism.

This clonotype was recorded at least ten times. Antigen specificity is unknown. Germline CDR1 reads MNHNS; CDR2 reads SASEGT. V trimming: 5 bases; J trimming: 10 bases; junction bases outside the gene matches: 15. The CDR3 runs to 17 residues. Over 18 months, lack of ophthalmopathy progression marked Graves' hyperthyroidism as stable. The study based diagnoses on clinical symptoms, serum thyroxine and TRAb, thyroid ultrasound and orbital computed tomography. There were TCR beta CDR3 regions amplified from RNA transcripts. A set of HTBI primers served as the primers for a first-round RT-PCR of the TCR CDR3. A single record per CDR3 protein comes from TCRdb applying MiXCR to the multiplex PCR reads. The data contain around 690,000 distinct CDR3 sequences, 15% to 20% of them singletons.

The rearrangement uses TRBV6-1 and TRBJ1-6, with 9 bases lining up with TRBD1. The receptor was isolated from a man aged 50 to 60 with Graves' hyperthyroidism. Sequenced input: blood. As DNA, the CDR3 is TGTGCCAGCAGTTACATACCGGGGACAGGGAAAGGGTCACCCCTCCACTTT. The encoded protein is CASSYIPGTGKGSPLHF.